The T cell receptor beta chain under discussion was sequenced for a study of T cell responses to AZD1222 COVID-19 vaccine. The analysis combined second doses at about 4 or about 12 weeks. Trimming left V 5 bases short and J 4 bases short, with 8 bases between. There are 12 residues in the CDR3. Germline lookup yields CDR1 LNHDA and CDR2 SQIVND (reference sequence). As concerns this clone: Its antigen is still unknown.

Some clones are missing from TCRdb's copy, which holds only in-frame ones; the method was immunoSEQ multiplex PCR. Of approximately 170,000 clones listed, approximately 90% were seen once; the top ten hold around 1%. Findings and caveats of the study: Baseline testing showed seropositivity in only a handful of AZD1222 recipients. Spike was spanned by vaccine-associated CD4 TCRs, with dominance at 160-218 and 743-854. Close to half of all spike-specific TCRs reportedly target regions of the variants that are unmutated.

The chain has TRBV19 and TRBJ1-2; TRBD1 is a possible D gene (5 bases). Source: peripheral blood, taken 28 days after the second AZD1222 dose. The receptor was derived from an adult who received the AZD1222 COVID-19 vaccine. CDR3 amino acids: CASSPDIYGYTF. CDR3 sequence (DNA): TGTGCCAGTAGTCCGGACATCTATGGCTACACCTTC.